These T cell receptor beta chains were read from a single sample in a study of early T cells in non-severe SARS-CoV-2 infection. TCRdb re-called the 5' RACE reads with MiXCR, one entry per CDR3 protein. The table lists tens of thousands of distinct CDR3 sequences, roughly an eighth of them singletons. The specimen was whole blood. These TCRs come from an adult who was a healthcare worker with PCR-confirmed SARS-CoV-2 infection or an uninfected control (not recorded which). Both conserved end residues are part of each CDR3.

v_gene | CDR3aa
TRBV4-1 | CASSQGSIPYNEQFF
TRBV3-1 | CASSQGNSASGITGELFF
TRBV18 | CASSQQDYEQYF
TRBV20-1 | CSARQSRGSDTQYF
TRBV19 | CASSIDRAGNQPQHF
TRBV14 | CASAGQETQYF
TRBV3-1 | CASSPWTSGGPDTQYF
TRBV6-2/TRBV6-3 | CASSASNRGYNSPLHF
TRBV19 | CASGFGDSYEQYF
TRBV7-2 | CASSLGRDQGRTDTQYF
TRBV20-1 | CSARLGLPFEQYF
TRBV7-6 | CASSDRVRRNEQFF
TRBV15 | CATSRGLGQGHGYTF
TRBV30 | CAWSTGTALAKNIQYF
TRBV4-1 | CASSQDGEFADTQYF
TRBV7-9 | CASSDTSGETYEQYF
TRBV7-2 | CASSGGPSYNEQFF
TRBV14 | CASSQTNAKTGELFF
TRBV11-1 | CASSLAADRGDTQYF
TRBV5-4 | CASSLAQEIINYGYTF
TRBV19 | CAITSGQAAGYTF
TRBV5-1 | CASSRGTEQETQYF
TRBV5-1 | CASSFGRIYTDTQYF
TRBV29-1 | CSVRFVFGTDTQYF
TRBV7-6 | CASTPSSQGGGTEAFF